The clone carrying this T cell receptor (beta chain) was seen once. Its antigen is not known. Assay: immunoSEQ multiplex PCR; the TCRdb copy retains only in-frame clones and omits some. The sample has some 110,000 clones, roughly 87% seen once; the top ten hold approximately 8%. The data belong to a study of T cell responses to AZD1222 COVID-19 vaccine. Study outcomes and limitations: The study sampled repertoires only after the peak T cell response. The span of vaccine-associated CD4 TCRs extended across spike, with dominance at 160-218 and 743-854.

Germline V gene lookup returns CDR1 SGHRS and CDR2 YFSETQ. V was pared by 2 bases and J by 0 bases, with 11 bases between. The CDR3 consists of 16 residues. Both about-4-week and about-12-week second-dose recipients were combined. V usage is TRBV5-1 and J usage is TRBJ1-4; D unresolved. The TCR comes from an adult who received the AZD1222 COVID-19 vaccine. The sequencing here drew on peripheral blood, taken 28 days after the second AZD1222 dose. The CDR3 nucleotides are TGCGCCAGCAGCTTTGGCAGGACTGCAACTAATGAAAAACTGTTTTTT. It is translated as CASSFGRTATNEKLFF.